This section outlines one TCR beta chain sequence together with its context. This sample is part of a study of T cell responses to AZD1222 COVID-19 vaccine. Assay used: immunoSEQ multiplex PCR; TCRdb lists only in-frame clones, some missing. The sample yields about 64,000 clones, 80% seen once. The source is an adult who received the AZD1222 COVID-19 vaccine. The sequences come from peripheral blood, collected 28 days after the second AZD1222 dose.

The CDR3 protein is CASSLWTGSYEQYF. CDR3 DNA sequence: TGTGCCAGCAGCTTGTGGACAGGGAGCTACGAGCAGTACTTC. The rearrangement joins TRBV5-5 to TRBJ2-7, with 8 nucleotides matching TRBD1. V shed 1 base and J 3 bases; nucleotides not matched to a gene: 3. Germline CDR1 is SGHKS and CDR2 is YYEKEE (reference sequence). The CDR3 totals 14 residues.